The 5 T cell receptor beta chains below all came from one sample that was sequenced in a study of blood T cells in healthy people across ages. It was with a sample-barcoded 5' primer and a J-beta primer mix that a second PCR of about 6 to 12 cycles was run. TCRdb itself ran the 5' RACE reads through MiXCR, one entry per CDR3 protein. The sample lists about 1.5 million distinct CDR3 sequences, about 45% seen once, with about 4% in the top ten. The sample consisted of blood. The receptors come from a woman under 30 in good health.

The rearrangement uses TRBV5-1 and TRBJ1-4; D is perhaps TRBD1 (5 bases). Between the trimmed V and J ends, which lost 4 bases and 5 bases, there was a span of 15 bases. This CDR3 spans 15 amino acids. In germline, CDR1 is SGHRS, CDR2 YFSETQ. The CDR3 loop is CASSPGASENEKLFF. The CDR3 DNA is TGCGCCAGCAGCCCCGGGGCCAGCGAGAATGAAAAACTGTTTTTT.

The chain combines TRBV4-1 with TRBJ2-5, with TRBD2 matching over 11 bases. Germline trimming cut 1 base from V and 3 bases from J; bases unmatched to any gene: 7. CDR1 is MGHRA, CDR2 YSYEKL, per germline. CDR3 length equals 17 residues. The CDR3, as DNA: TGCGCCAGCAGCCAAGTTACCGGGACTAGCGGTAAAGAGACCCAGTACTTC. Its translation is CASSQVTGTSGKETQYF.

This clonotype showed up just a few times. The chain employs TRBV20-1 and TRBJ2-7, with unresolved D. CDR3 size: 12 residues. The germline gives CDR1 DFQATT, CDR2 SNEGSKA (reference sequence). V was pared by 6 bases and J by 3 bases, with 12 bases between. CDR3 loop: CSAPDGVYEQYF. The CDR3 DNA reads as TGCAGTGCCCCCGACGGCGTCTACGAGCAGTACTTC.

This sequence joins TRBV15 and TRBJ1-2; tentatively, D is TRBD1 (5 bases). This CDR3 region has 17 residues. V shed 5 bases and J shed 0 bases, with 19 bases lying between them. The germline CDR1 and CDR2 sequences are LNHNV and YYDKDF (reference sequence). The CDR3 here is CATSSRGDTETNYGYTF. The CDR3 nucleotides are TGTGCCACCAGCTCTAGGGGAGACACCGAAACTAACTATGGCTACACCTTC. Using reference TRBV15 and TRBJ1-2 for the parts outside the CDR3, the full variable domain is DAMVIQNPRYQVTQFGKPVTLSCSQTLNHNVMYWYQQKSSQAPKLLFHYYDKDFNNEADTPDNFQSRRPNTSFCFLDIRSPGLGDTAMYLCATSSRGDTETNYGYTFGSGTRLTVV.

V and J are TRBV18 and TRBJ2-3, with TRBD2 matching over 12 bases. This CDR3 spans 16 amino acids. V lost 4 bases to trimming and J lost 3 bases; unmatched junction nucleotides: 5. CDR1 is KGHSH and CDR2 is LQKENI in the germline V gene. The CDR3 region is CASSLSGTSGTDTQYF. DNA for the CDR3: TGTGCCAGCTCACTGTCCGGGACTAGCGGGACAGATACGCAGTATTTT.